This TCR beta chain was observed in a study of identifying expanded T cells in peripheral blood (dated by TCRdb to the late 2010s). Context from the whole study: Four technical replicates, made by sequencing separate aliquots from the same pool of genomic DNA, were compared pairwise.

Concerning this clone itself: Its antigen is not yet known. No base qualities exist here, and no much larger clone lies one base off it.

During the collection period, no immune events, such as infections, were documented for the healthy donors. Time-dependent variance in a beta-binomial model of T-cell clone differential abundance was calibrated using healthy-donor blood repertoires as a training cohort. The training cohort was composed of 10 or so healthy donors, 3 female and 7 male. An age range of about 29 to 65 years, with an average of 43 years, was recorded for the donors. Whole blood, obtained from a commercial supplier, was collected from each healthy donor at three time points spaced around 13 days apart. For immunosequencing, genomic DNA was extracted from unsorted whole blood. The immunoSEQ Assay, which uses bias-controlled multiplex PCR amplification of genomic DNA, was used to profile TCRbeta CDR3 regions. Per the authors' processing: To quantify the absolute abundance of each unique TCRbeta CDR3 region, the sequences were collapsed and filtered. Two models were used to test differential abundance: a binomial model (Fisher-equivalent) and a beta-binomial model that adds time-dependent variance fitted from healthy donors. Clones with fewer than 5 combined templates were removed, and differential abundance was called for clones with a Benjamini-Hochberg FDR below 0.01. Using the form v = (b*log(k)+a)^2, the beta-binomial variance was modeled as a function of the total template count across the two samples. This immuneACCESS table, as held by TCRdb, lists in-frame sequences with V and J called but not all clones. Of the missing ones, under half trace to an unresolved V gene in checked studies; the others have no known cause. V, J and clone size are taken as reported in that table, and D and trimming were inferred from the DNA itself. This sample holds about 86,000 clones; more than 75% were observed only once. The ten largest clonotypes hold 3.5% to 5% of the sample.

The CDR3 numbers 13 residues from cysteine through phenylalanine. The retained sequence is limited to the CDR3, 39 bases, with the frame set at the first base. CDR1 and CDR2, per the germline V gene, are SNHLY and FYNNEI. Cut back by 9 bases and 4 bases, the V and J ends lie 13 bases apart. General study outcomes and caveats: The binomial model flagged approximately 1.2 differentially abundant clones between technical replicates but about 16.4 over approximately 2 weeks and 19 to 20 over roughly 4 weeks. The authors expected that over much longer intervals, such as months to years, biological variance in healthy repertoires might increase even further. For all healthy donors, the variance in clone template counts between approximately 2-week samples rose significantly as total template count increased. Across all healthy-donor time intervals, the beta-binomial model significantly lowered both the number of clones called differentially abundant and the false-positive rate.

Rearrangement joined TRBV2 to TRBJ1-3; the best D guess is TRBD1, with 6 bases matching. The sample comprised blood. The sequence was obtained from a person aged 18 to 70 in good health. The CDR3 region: CASFTGSGNTIYF. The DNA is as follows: TGTGCCAGTTTCACAGGGTCAGGAAACACCATATATTTT.